This T cell receptor beta chain is from a study of T cells in Graves' hyperthyroidism and ophthalmopathy. Whole-study results and caveats: Clonotypes that were expanded in thyroid above 0.001 mostly appeared in blood too. From stable hyperthyroidism, ophthalmopathy was separated by a 13 V-J model.

The investigators amplified TCR beta CDR3 regions from RNA transcripts. The HTBI primer set was used in a first-round RT-PCR of the TCR CDR3. TCRdb called the multiplex PCR reads again in MiXCR, with one record for every CDR3 protein. This sample has under 250,000 distinct CDR3 sequences; around 26% occur once, and the top ten carry roughly 32%. Patients having uncontrolled infection, another autoimmune disease, pregnancy or lactation were not included. From 10 ml of fresh peripheral blood, PBMCs were isolated. The CDR3 has 15 residues. V lost 8 bases to trimming and J lost 0 bases, with 13 bases between them. Germline V gives CDR1 SGHTA, CDR2 FQGNSA. There are many counts of this clonotype. Antigen: not known.

This sequence joins TRBV7-2 and TRBJ2-2; tentative D call: TRBD2 (5 bases). Source material: blood. The clonotype comes from a woman aged 40 to 50 with Graves' ophthalmopathy. The CDR3 loop is CASARGGANTGELFF. Here the CDR3 DNA reads TGTGCCAGCGCCCGGGGTGGCGCGAACACCGGGGAGCTGTTTTTT.